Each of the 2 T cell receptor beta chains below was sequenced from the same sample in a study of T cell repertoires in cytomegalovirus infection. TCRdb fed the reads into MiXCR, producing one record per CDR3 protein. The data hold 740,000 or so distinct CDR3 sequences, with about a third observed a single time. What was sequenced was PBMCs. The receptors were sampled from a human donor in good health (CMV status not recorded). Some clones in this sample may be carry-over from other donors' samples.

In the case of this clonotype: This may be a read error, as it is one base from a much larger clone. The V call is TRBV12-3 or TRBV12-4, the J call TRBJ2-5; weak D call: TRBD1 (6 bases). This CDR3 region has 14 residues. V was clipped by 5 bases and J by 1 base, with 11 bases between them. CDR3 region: CASSGRGPQETQYF. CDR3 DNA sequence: TGTGCCAGCAGTGGCAGGGGACCCCAAGAGACCCAGTACTTC.

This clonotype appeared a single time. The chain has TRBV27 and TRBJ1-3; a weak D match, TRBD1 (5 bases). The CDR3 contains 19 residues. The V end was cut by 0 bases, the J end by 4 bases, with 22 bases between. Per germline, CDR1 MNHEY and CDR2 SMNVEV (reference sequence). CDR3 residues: CASSLSVPGGSLLGNTIYF. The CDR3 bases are TGTGCCAGCAGTTTATCGGTACCGGGGGGTAGTTTGCTCGGAAACACCATATATTTT.